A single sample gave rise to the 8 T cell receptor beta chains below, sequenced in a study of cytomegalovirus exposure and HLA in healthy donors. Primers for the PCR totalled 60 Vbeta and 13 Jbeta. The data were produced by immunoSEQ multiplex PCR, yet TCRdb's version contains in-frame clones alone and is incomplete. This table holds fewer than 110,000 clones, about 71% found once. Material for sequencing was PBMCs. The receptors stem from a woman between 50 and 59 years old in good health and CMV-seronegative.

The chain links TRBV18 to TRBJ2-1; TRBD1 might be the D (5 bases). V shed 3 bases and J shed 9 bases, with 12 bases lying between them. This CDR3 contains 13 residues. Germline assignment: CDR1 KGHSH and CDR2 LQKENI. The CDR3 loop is CASSPRPQGEQFF. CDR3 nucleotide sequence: TGTGCCAGCTCACCTCGTCCCCAGGGTGAGCAGTTCTTC. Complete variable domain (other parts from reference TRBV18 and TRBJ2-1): NAGVMQNPRHLVRRRGQEARLRCSPMKGHSHVYWYRQLPEEGLKFMVYLQKENIIDESGMPKERFSAEFPKEGPSILRIQQVVRGDSAAYFCASSPRPQGEQFFGPGTRLTVL.

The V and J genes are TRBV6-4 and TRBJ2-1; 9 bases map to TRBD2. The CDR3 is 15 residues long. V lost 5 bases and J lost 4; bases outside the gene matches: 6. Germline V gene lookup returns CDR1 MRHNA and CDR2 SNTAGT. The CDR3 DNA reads TGTGCCAGCAGTTTCCAGCGGGGGGAATACAATGAGCAGTTCTTC. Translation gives CASSFQRGEYNEQFF.

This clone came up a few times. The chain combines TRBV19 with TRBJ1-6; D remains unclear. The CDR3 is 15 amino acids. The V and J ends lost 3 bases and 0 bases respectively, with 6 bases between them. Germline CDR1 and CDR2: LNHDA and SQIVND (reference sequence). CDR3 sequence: CASSIGNSYNSPLHF. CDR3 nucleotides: TGTGCCAGTAGTATCGGGAACTCCTATAATTCACCCCTCCACTTT. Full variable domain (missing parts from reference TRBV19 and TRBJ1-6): DGGITQSPKYLFRKEGQNVTLSCEQNLNHDAMYWYRQDPGQGLRLIYYSQIVNDFQKGDIAEGYSVSREKKESFPLTVTSAQKNPTAFYLCASSIGNSYNSPLHFGNGTRLTVT.

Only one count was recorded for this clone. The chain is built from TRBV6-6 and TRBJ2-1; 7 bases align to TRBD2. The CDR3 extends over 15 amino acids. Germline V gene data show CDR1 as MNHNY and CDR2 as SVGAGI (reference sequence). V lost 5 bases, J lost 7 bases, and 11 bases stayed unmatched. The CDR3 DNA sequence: TGTGCCAGCAGTAAAAGCGGGGTTATTGGGAATGAGCAGTTCTTC. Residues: CASSKSGVIGNEQFF.

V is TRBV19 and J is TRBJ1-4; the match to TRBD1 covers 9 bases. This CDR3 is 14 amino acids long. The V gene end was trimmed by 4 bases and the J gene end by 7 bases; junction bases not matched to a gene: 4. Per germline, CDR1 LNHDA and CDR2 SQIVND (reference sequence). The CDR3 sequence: CASSTGQGGEKLFF. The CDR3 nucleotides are TGTGCCAGTAGTACGGGACAGGGAGGTGAAAAACTGTTTTTT.

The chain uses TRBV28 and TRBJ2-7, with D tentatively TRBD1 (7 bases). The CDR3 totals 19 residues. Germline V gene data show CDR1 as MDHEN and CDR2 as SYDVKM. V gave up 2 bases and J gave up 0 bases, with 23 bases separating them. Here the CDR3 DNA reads TGTGCCAGCAGTTTAAAGTTGGTTGTCAGGGGGGTTCTCTCCTACGAGCAGTACTTC. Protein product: CASSLKLVVRGVLSYEQYF.

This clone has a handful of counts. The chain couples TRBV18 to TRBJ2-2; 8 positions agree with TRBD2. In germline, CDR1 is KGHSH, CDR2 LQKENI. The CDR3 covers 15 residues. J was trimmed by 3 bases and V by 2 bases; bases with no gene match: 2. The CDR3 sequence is CASSPSGSHTGELFF. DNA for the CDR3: TGTGCCAGCTCACCAAGCGGGAGTCACACCGGGGAGCTGTTTTTT.

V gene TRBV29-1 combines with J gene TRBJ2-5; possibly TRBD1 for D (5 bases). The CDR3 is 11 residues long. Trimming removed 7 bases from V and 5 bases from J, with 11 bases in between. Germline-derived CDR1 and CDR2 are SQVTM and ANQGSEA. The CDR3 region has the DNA TGCAGCGCGGCAGCAGGGGAGACCCAGTACTTC. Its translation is CSAAAGETQYF.